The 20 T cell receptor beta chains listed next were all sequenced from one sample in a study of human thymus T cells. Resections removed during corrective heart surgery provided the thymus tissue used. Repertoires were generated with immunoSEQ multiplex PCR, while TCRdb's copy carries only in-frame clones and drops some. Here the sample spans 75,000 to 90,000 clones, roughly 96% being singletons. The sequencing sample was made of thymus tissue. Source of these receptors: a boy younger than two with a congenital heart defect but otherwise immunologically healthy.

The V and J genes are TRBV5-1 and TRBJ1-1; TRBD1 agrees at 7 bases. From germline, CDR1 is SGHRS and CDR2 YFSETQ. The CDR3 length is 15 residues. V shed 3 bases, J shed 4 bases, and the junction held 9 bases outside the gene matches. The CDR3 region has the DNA TGCGCCAGCAGCTCCGGGGAGGGGGCGCCCACTGAAGCTTTCTTT. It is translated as CASSSGEGAPTEAFF.

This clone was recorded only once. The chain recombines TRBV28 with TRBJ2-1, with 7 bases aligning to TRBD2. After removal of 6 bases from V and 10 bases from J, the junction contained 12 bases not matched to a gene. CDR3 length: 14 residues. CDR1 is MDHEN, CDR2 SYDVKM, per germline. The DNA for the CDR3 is TGTGCCAGCAGGAGGGACTATATCGTTTGGGAGCAGTTCTTC. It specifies CASRRDYIVWEQFF. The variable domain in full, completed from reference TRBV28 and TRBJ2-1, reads DVKVTQSSRYLVKRTGEKVFLECVQDMDHENMFWYRQDPGLGLRLIYFSYDVKMKEKGDIPEGYSVSREKKERFSLILESASTNQTSMYLCASRRDYIVWEQFFGPGTRLTVL.

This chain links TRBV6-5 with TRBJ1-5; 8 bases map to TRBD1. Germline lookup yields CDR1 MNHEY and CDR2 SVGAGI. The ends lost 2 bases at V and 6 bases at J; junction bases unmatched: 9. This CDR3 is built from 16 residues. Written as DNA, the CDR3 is TGTGCCAGCAGTTACGAAAAACCAGGGGGCGGTCAGCCCCAGCATTTT. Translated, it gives CASSYEKPGGGQPQHF.

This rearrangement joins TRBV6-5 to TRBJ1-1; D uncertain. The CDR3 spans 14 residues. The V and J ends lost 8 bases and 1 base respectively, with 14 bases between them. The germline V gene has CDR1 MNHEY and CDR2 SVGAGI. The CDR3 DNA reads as TGTGCCAGCGGCCGACGGAGCCCGAACACTGAAGCTTTCTTT. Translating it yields CASGRRSPNTEAFF.

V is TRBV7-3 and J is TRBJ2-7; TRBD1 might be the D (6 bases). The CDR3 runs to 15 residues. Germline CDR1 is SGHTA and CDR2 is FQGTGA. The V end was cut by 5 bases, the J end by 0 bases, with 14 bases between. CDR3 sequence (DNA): TGTGCCAGCAGCGAGGGACACGAGAGCTCCTACGAGCAGTACTTC. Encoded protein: CASSEGHESSYEQYF.

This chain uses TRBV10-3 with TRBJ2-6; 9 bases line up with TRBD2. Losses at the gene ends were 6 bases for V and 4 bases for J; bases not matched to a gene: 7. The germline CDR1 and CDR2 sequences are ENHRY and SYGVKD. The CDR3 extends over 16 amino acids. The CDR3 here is CAIRIRGTSGANVLTF. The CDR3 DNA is TGTGCCATCAGGATTCGGGGGACTAGCGGGGCCAACGTCCTGACTTTC.

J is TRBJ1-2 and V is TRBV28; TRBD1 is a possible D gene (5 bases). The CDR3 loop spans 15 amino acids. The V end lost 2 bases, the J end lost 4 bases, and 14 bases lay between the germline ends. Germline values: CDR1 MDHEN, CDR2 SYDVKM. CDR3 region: CASSLREGLSYGYTF. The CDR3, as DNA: TGTGCCAGCAGTTTACGGGAGGGACTAAGCTATGGCTACACCTTC.

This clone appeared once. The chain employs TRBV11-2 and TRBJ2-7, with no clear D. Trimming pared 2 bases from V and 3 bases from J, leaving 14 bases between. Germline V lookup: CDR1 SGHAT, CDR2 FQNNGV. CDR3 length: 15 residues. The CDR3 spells CASSLSSKGNYEQYF. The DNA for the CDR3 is TGTGCCAGCAGCTTATCGTCGAAGGGAAACTACGAGCAGTACTTC.

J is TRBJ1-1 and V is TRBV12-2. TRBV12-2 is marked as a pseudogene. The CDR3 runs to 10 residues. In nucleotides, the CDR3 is TGTGCAAGTCGCTTCACTGAAGCTTTCTTT. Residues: CASRFTEAFF.

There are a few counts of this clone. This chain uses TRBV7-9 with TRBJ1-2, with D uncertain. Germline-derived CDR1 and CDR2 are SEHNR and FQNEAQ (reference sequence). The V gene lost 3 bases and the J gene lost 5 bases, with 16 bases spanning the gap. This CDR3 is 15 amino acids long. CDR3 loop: CASSFSHAPVYGYTF. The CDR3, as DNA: TGTGCCAGCAGCTTTTCACACGCACCAGTTTATGGCTACACCTTC.

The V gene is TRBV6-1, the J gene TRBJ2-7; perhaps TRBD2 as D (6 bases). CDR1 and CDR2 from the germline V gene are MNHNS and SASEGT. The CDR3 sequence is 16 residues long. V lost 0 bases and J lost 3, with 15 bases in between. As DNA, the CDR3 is TGTGCCAGCAGTGAAGCCGAAGATATAGCGGACTACGAGCAGTACTTC. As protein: CASSEAEDIADYEQYF.

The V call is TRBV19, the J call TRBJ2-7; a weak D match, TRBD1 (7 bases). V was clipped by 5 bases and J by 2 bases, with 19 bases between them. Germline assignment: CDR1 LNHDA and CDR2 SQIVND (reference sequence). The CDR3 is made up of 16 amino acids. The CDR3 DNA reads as TGTGCCAGTAGTCGGGGGAGAGACAGGGTCCCCTACGAGCAGTACTTC. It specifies CASSRGRDRVPYEQYF.

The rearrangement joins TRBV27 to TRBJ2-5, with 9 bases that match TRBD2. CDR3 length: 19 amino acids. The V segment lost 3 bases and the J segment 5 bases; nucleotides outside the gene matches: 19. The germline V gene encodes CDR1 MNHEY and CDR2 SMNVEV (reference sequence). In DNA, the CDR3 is TGTGCCAGCAGTTTGGGACCCGGACACCCCGAGGGGACTAGCGAGACCCAGTACTTC. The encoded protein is CASSLGPGHPEGTSETQYF.

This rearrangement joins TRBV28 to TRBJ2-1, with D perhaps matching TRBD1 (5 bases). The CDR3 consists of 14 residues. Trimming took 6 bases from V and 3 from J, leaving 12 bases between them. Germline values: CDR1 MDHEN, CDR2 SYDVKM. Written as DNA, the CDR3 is TGTGCCAGCAGATCGGAAGACAGCTACAATGAGCAGTTCTTC. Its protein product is CASRSEDSYNEQFF.

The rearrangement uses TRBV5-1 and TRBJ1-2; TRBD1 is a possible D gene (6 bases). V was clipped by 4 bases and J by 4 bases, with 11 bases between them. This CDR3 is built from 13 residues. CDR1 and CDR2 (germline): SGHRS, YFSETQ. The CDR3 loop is CASSGGLSYGYTF. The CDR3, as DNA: TGCGCCAGCAGCGGGGGGCTCAGCTATGGCTACACCTTC.

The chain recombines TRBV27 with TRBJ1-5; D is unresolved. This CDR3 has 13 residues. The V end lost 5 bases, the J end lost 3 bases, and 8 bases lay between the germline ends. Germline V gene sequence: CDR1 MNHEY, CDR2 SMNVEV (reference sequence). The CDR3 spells CASSPRANQPQHF. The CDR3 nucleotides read TGTGCCAGCAGTCCCCGGGCCAATCAGCCCCAGCATTTT.

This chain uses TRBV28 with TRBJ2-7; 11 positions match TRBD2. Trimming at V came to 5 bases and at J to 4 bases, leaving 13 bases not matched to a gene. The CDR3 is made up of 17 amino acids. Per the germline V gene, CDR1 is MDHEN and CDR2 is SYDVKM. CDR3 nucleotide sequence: TGTGCCAGCAGTCTTAGAATCATAGCGGGAGGGCGGTACGAGCAGTACTTC. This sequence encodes CASSLRIIAGGRYEQYF.

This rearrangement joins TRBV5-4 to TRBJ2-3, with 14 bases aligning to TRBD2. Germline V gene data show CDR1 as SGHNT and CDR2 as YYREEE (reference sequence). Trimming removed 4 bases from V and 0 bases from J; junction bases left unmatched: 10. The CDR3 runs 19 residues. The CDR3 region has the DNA TGTGCCAGCAGCCCATCCGGGACTAGCGGGGGCATTAGCACAGATACGCAGTATTTT. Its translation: CASSPSGTSGGISTDTQYF.

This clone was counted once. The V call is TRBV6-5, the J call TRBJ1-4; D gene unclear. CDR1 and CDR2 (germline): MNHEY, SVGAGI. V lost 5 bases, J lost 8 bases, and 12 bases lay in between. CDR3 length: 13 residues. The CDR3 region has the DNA TGTGCCAGCAGTGCCCTTCCGAGGGAAAAACTGTTTTTT. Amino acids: CASSALPREKLFF.

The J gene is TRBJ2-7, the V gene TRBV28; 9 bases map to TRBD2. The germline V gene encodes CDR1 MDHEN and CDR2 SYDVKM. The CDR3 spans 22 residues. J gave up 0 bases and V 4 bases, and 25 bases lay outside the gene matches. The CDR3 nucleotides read TGTGCCAGCAGTTCTGGATTGGTAGCGGGAGTTGGAAGTTTCCCCCTCTCCTACGAGCAGTACTTC. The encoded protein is CASSSGLVAGVGSFPLSYEQYF.